This T cell receptor (beta chain) was obtained from a study of control samples from healthy donors and cancer patients. V shed 1 base and J shed 0 bases, with 10 bases lying between them. In germline, CDR1 is SGDLS, CDR2 YYNGEE. The length of the CDR3 is 15 residues. The table came from immunoSEQ multiplex PCR; TCRdb's copy has only in-frame clones and leaves some out. The sample has about 110,000 clones; more than 75% are singletons. The source material was PBMCs. The rearrangement joins TRBV9 to TRBJ1-1; D ambiguous. The sequence came from a woman in her fifties or sixties with lung cancer. CDR3 coding DNA: TGTGCCAGCAGCGTAATGGCAGACATGAACACTGAAGCTTTCTTT. Amino acid sequence: CASSVMADMNTEAFF. The whole variable domain, filled in from reference TRBV9 and TRBJ1-1, reads DSGVTQTPKHLITATGQRVTLRCSPRSGDLSVYWYQQSLDQGLQFLIQYYNGEERAKGNILERFSAQQFPDLHSELNLSSLELGDSALYFCASSVMADMNTEAFFGQGTRLTVV.